This T cell receptor beta chain is from a study of blood T cell repertoires in COVID-19. In germline, CDR1 is ENHRY, CDR2 SYGVKD. The V end lost 3 bases, the J end lost 5 bases, and 8 bases lay between the germline ends. CDR3 length: 13 residues. The repertoire was sequenced with immunoSEQ multiplex PCR; TCRdb's copy has only in-frame clones and lacks some. The sample yields about 230,000 clones, around four fifths seen once. This receptor was taken from a woman aged 65 to 85 with active or convalescent COVID-19. The sample comprised peripheral blood. The chain employs TRBV10-3 and TRBJ1-5, with D perhaps matching TRBD1 (5 bases). DNA for the CDR3: TGTGCCATCAGTGAACAGGCCGATCAGCCCCAGCATTTT. It codes for CAISEQADQPQHF.